The clone carrying this T cell receptor (beta chain) has at least ten counts. The antigen remains undetermined. TCRdb recomputed calls from the 5' RACE reads with MiXCR, one row per CDR3 protein. The data show over 65,000 distinct CDR3 sequences, with 2.5% to 3% seen just once and over 0.95% held by the top ten. These data originate in a study of neurological immune-mediated disorders. Study conclusions and caveats: The multiple sclerosis repertoire cluster had no clinical or MRI correlate.

Trimming cost V 0 bases and J 2 bases, with 6 bases left between them. Per germline, CDR1 DFQATT and CDR2 SNEGSKA (reference sequence). This CDR3 is built from 13 residues. The rearrangement uses TRBV20-1 and TRBJ2-3, with D perhaps being TRBD1 or TRBD2 (5 bases each). This TCR derives from a woman in her 30s with multiple sclerosis. Sequences were obtained from PBMCs. CDR3 residues: CSAREGTTDTQYF. The CDR3 DNA reads as TGCAGTGCTAGAGAGGGGACCACAGATACGCAGTATTTT.